The clone carrying this T cell receptor beta chain was detected once. The antigen remains undetermined. The data originate from a study of cytotoxic CD8 clonotypes in ibrutinib-treated CLL. Produced via immunoSEQ multiplex PCR; TCRdb's table is partial and in-frame only. The table has roughly 150,000 clones, around 84% seen once. General study points: The times at which samples were taken varied between sustained-remission and progressing patients.

V lost 1 base and J 2 bases, leaving 11 bases between the germline ends. Germline V gene lookup returns CDR1 SGHTA and CDR2 FQGNSA. The CDR3 is 15 amino acids. The sample in question was PBMCs, obtained after 12 months of ibrutinib treatment. V is TRBV7-2 and J is TRBJ2-5; D possibly corresponds to TRBD1 (6 bases). The sequence derives from a human donor with chronic lymphocytic leukemia. Written as DNA, the CDR3 is TGTGCCAGCAGCTTAGTAGGGGGATCACAAGAGACCCAGTACTTC. Its protein product is CASSLVGGSQETQYF.